This T cell receptor (beta chain) stems from a study of spatial heterogeneity in lung cancer. Regarding time point: sample taken at primary tumor resection. The germline V gene encodes CDR1 MDHEN and CDR2 SYDVKM. Trimming shortened V by 3 bases and J by 3 bases, and 3 bases separated the two germline ends. The CDR3 sequence is 12 residues long. TCRdb passed the 5' RACE reads through MiXCR, listing each CDR3 protein once. The table shows roughly 20,000 distinct CDR3 sequences, with under 5.5% occurring only once. This clonotype was seen ten or more times. The clonotype was recovered from a male donor with early-stage non-small cell lung cancer. Specimen: PBMCs, collected at surgery. The chain links TRBV28 to TRBJ1-3; no definite D call. The CDR3 is CASSFFGNTIYF. The CDR3 nucleotides are TGTGCCAGCAGTTTTTTTGGAAACACCATATATTTT.